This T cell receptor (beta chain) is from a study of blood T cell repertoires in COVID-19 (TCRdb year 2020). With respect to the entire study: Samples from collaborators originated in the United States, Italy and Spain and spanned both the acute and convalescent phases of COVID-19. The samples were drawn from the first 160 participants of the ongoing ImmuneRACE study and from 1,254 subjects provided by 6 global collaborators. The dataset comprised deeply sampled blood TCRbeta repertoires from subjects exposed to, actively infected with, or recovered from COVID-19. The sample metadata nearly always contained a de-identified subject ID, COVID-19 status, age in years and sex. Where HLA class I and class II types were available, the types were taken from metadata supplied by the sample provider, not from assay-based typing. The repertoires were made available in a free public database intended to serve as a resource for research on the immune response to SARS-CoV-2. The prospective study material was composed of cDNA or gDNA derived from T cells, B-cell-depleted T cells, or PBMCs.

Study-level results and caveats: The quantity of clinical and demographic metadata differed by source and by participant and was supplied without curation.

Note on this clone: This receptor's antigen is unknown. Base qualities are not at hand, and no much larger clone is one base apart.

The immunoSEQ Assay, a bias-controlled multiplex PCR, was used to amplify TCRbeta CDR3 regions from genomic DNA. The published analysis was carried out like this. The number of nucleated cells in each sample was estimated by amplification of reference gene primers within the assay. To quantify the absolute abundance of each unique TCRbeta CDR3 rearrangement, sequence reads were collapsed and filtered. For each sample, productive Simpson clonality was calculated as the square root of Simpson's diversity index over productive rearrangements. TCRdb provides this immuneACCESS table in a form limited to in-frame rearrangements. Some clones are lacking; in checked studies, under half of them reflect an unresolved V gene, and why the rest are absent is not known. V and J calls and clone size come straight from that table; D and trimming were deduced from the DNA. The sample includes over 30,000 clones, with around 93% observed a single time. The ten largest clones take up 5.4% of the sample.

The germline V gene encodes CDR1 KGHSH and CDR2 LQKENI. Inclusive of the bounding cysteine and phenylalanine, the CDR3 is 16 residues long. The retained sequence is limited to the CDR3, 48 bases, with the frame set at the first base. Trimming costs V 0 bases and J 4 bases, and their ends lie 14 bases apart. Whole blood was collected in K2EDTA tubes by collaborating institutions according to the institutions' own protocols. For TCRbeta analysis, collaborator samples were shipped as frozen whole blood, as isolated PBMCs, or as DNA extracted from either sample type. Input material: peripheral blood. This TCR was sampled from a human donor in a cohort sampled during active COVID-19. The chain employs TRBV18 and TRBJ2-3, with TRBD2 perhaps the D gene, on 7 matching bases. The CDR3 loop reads CASSPPKGGPPDTQYF. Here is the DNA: TGTGCCAGCTCACCACCTAAGGGGGGGCCTCCAGATACGCAGTATTTT.